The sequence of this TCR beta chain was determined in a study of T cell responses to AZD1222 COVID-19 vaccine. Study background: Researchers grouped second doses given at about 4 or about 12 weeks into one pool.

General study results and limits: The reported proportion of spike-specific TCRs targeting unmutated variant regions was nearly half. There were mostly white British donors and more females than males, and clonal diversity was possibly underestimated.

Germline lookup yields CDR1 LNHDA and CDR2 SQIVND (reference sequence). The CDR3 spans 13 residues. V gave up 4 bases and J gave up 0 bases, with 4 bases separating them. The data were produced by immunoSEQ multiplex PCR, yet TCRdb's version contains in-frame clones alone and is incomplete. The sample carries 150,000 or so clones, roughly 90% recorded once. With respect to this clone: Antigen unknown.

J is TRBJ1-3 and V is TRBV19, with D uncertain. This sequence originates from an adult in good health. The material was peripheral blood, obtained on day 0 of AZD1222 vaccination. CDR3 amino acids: CASSRFSGNTIYF. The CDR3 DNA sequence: TGTGCCAGTAGTAGGTTCTCTGGAAACACCATATATTTT.